This record looks at one T cell receptor beta chain sequence and its context. CDR1 and CDR2 from the germline V gene are SGHTA and FQGNSA. The ends lost 5 bases at V and 4 bases at J; junction bases unmatched: 13. The CDR3 totals 17 residues. This entry is derived from a study of blood T cell repertoires in COVID-19. Data came from immunoSEQ multiplex PCR; TCRdb stores just in-frame clones and leaves some out. The sample holds 240,000 or so clones; more than 75% are singletons and the top ten take approximately 2.1%. This TCR was recovered from a woman between 50 and 59 years old who had recovered from COVID-19. The specimen was PBMCs or T cells enriched from blood (not recorded which). The chain employs TRBV7-2 and TRBJ1-1, with TRBD1 identical over 10 bases. The CDR3: CASSPRDRGESVTEAFF. In DNA form, the CDR3 reads TGTGCCAGCAGCCCCCGGGACAGGGGAGAAAGTGTCACTGAAGCTTTCTTT. Combining the CDR3 with reference TRBV7-2 and TRBJ1-1 gives the whole variable domain GAGVSQSPSNKVTEKGKDVELRCDPISGHTALYWYRQSLGQGLEFLIYFQGNSAPDKSGLPSDRFSAERTGGSVSTLTIQRTQQEDSAVYLCASSPRDRGESVTEAFFGQGTRLTVV.